The next 10 T cell receptor beta chains were all read from a single sample in a study of beta chain features in type 1 diabetes. Every isolated RNA sample was fully reverse transcribed, so sequencing captured expressed TCRB transcripts. Method: immunoSEQ multiplex PCR; TCRdb's copy keeps in-frame clones and lacks some. The sample lists under 300,000 clones; around a quarter were seen once. The sequenced sample consisted of central memory CD4+ T cells from blood. These receptors all stem from a man aged 30 to 39 in good health.

The J gene is TRBJ1-1, the V gene TRBV6-1, with D possibly TRBD1 on 5 matching bases. Germline CDR1 and CDR2: MNHNS and SASEGT. This CDR3 spans 15 amino acids. The V and J ends lost 6 bases and 7 bases respectively, with 21 bases between them. The CDR3 DNA is TGTGCCAGCAGCCTCGAGGACGGGACCGGTAGTGAAGCTTTCTTT. Amino acids: CASSLEDGTGSEAFF.

The V gene is TRBV18, the J gene TRBJ2-1; D is perhaps TRBD2 (5 bases). V was clipped by 3 bases and J by 5 bases, with 8 bases between them. Germline loops: CDR1 KGHSH, CDR2 LQKENI. The CDR3 contains 13 residues. The chain's CDR3 is CASSPRADNEQFF. CDR3 coding DNA: TGTGCCAGCTCACCGCGAGCGGACAATGAGCAGTTCTTC.

V and J are TRBV6-6 and TRBJ2-7; TRBD2 matches 8 bases. Germline lookup yields CDR1 MNHNY and CDR2 SVGAGI (reference sequence). This CDR3 is built from 13 residues. V shed 8 bases and J 4 bases; nucleotides not matched to a gene: 7. CDR3 loop: CASSRGGEYEQYF. The CDR3 DNA is TGTGCCAGCTCACGGGGGGGAGAGTACGAGCAGTACTTC.

This chain joins TRBV5-6 and TRBJ1-3, with a tentative D call TRBD1 (6 bases). Germline V gene data show CDR1 as SGHDT and CDR2 as YYEEEE. The CDR3 covers 15 residues. V lost 2 bases, J lost 2 bases, and 11 bases lay in between. The chain's CDR3 is CASSFKPGAGNTIYF. The CDR3 DNA sequence: TGTGCCAGCAGCTTTAAGCCAGGGGCTGGAAACACCATATATTTT.

This clone was seen a few times. The V and J genes are TRBV11-2 and TRBJ2-2, with D uncertain. CDR1 is SGHAT and CDR2 is FQNNGV in the germline V gene. The V and J ends lost 5 bases and 1 base respectively, with 14 bases between them. The CDR3 spans 16 residues. The CDR3 spells CASSPEMRLNTGELFF. As DNA, the CDR3 is TGTGCCAGCAGCCCCGAGATGCGGTTGAACACCGGGGAGCTGTTTTTT.

In this sample, this clone turned up a few times. The chain has TRBV27 and TRBJ2-1; D could derive from TRBD1 or TRBD2 (5 bases each). Germline lookup yields CDR1 MNHEY and CDR2 SMNVEV (reference sequence). The germline V and J ends were trimmed by 3 bases and 6 bases, with 15 bases remaining between them. The CDR3 has 15 amino acids. CDR3 sequence: CASSFEGREFNEQFF. The CDR3 DNA sequence: TGTGCCAGCAGTTTTGAGGGGCGCGAGTTCAATGAGCAGTTCTTC.

This clone turned up a few times. The CDR3 nucleotides are TGTGCCAGCAGTTTAGGCTACTACAATGAGCAGTTCTTC. Protein sequence: CASSLGYYNEQFF. V gene TRBV28 combines with J gene TRBJ2-1; D gene unclear. This CDR3 has 13 residues. Germline lookup yields CDR1 MDHEN and CDR2 SYDVKM. Trimming stripped 2 bases from V and 3 bases from J, with 5 bases between.

This chain uses TRBV7-2 with TRBJ1-2; 7 positions match TRBD1. The junction had 8 bases not matched to a gene; V was cut back by 6 bases and J by 7 bases. This CDR3 has 13 amino acids. The germline V gene encodes CDR1 SGHTA and CDR2 FQGNSA. CDR3 region: CASRYGQAVGYTF. The CDR3 nucleotides read TGTGCCAGCAGATACGGACAGGCGGTTGGCTACACCTTC.

V is TRBV4-1 and J is TRBJ2-1; the match to TRBD1 covers 7 bases. The CDR3 sequence is 14 residues long. Trimming cost V 4 bases and J 4 bases; bases outside gene matches: 4. CDR1 and CDR2 (germline): MGHRA, YSYEKL. CDR3 in amino acids: CASSPGQIYNEQFF. In DNA form, the CDR3 reads TGCGCCAGCAGCCCGGGACAGATTTACAATGAGCAGTTCTTC.

V usage is TRBV30 and J usage is TRBJ2-7, with TRBD2 as a possible D gene (5 bases). The CDR3 contains 13 residues. V lost 7 bases to trimming and J lost 7 bases, with 20 bases between them. Looked up from germline, CDR1 is GTSNPN and CDR2 is SVGIG (reference sequence). The CDR3 sequence is CAFSVDLGGEQYF. The CDR3 nucleotides read TGTGCCTTTTCGGTGGACCTCGGAGGAGAGCAGTACTTC.